This T cell receptor (beta chain) was retrieved from a study of T cells after yellow fever vaccination. CDR3 size: 14 residues. Trimming took off 1 base at V and 4 bases at J, with 13 bases between the two ends. CDR1 and CDR2 from the germline V gene are DFQATT and SNEGSKA (reference sequence). This clonotype was picked up many times. In TCRdb, the 5' RACE reads were re-called with MiXCR into one record per CDR3 protein. The table has about 230,000 distinct CDR3 sequences, around 6.7% seen once. The chain carries TRBV20-1 and TRBJ2-5, with D perhaps TRBD1 (6 bases). This receptor was obtained from a man under 40 who received the YFV17D yellow fever vaccine. This sample comprised CD4+ T cells sorted from PBMCs, obtained on the day of the yellow fever booster vaccination. The DNA for the CDR3 is TGCAGTGCTAGAGGGGTCACAGGGAGAGAGACCCAGTACTTC. Translated: CSARGVTGRETQYF.